A selection of T cell receptor beta chains follows, all from one sample in a study of shared clonotypes between healthy human individuals. Assay used: immunoSEQ multiplex PCR; TCRdb lists only in-frame clones, some missing. The sample carries about a million clones, roughly 80% recorded once. The source material was memory CD4+ T cells from PBMCs. The origin of the receptors is a man between 18 and 29 years old in good health. Some clones in this sample may be carry-over from other donors' samples. CDR3s include the opening cysteine and the closing phenylalanine or tryptophan. A D gene is named only where the DNA matches it firmly. The size entry is marked missing in some rows and otherwise reads once, few, many or a size class.

J gene: TRBJ2-1
clone size: NA
V gene: TRBV2
D gene: TRBD1
CDR3 DNA: TGTGCCAGCAGTCTGCACCGGGACAGGGACTACAATGAGCAGTTCTTC
CDR3 protein: CASSLHRDRDYNEQFF

J gene: TRBJ2-2
clone size: NA
V gene: TRBV5-4
D gene: NA
CDR3 DNA: TGTGCCAGCAGGATGCAGGGGAACACCGGGGAGCTGTTTTTT
CDR3 protein: CASRMQGNTGELFF

J gene: TRBJ2-1
clone size: NA
V gene: TRBV9
D gene: TRBD2
CDR3 DNA: TGTGCCAGCAGCGTAGGTGTAATGGGACTAGGCTCCAATGAGCAGTTCTTC
CDR3 protein: CASSVGVMGLGSNEQFF

J gene: TRBJ2-7
clone size: NA
V gene: TRBV5-1
D gene: TRBD1
CDR3 DNA: TGCGCCAGCAGCTTGGCGGGACAGATCTACGAGCAGTACTTC
CDR3 protein: CASSLAGQIYEQYF

J gene: TRBJ2-2
clone size: NA
V gene: TRBV9
D gene: TRBD1
CDR3 DNA: TGTGCCAGCAGCGGCAGGGGGCGATCCGGGGAGCTGTTTTTT
CDR3 protein: CASSGRGRSGELFF

J gene: TRBJ1-2
clone size: NA
V gene: TRBV7-9
D gene: NA
CDR3 DNA: TGTGCCAGCAGCTTAAGAACCAACTATGGCTACACCTTC
CDR3 protein: CASSLRTNYGYTF

J gene: TRBJ1-1
clone size: few
V gene: TRBV25-1
D gene: NA
CDR3 DNA: TGTGCCAGCAGTGAATTGGGGGGAAACACTGAAGCTTTCTTT
CDR3 protein: CASSELGGNTEAFF

J gene: TRBJ2-1
clone size: NA
V gene: TRBV29-1
D gene: NA
CDR3 DNA: TGCAGCGTTTCCCGGACACTAGAAGGTGAGCAGTTCTTC
CDR3 protein: CSVSRTLEGEQFF

J gene: TRBJ2-1
clone size: NA
V gene: TRBV7-8
D gene: NA
CDR3 DNA: TGTGCCAGCAGCTTAGTACCCGGAGGTGAGCAGTTCTTC
CDR3 protein: CASSLVPGGEQFF

J gene: TRBJ2-3
clone size: NA
V gene: TRBV2
D gene: TRBD2
CDR3 DNA: TGTGCCAGTCTAGTGGGAGGGCCTGGCACAGATACGCAGTATTTT
CDR3 protein: CASLVGGPGTDTQYF

J gene: TRBJ2-1
clone size: NA
V gene: TRBV6-6
D gene: NA
CDR3 DNA: TGTGCCACCCTGGAACCGGGACGGCCGGCACGAGGGCAGTTCTTC
CDR3 protein: CATLEPGRPARGQFF

J gene: TRBJ2-7
clone size: once
V gene: TRBV5-1
D gene: NA
CDR3 DNA: TGCGCCAGCAGCTTGGGCCCGGGACAAGACTACGAGCAGTACTTC
CDR3 protein: CASSLGPGQDYEQYF

J gene: TRBJ2-1
clone size: NA
V gene: TRBV27
D gene: NA
CDR3 DNA: TGTGCCAGCAGCAGCCTACTTCCAAACAATGAGCAGTTCTTC
CDR3 protein: CASSSLLPNNEQFF

J gene: TRBJ2-7
clone size: NA
V gene: TRBV6-5
D gene: TRBD2
CDR3 DNA: TGTGCCAGCAGTTACGGCGGGAGTCTTTACGAGCAGTACTTC
CDR3 protein: CASSYGGSLYEQYF

J gene: TRBJ1-1
clone size: NA
V gene: TRBV5-4
D gene: NA
CDR3 DNA: TGTGCCAGCAGCCCATCGCGGGTACCTAAGAACACTGAAGCTTTCTTT
CDR3 protein: CASSPSRVPKNTEAFF

J gene: TRBJ2-5
clone size: many
V gene: TRBV29-1
D gene: NA
CDR3 DNA: TGCAGCGTCCCGGGGACCCAGTACTTC
CDR3 protein: CSVPGTQYF